This T cell receptor beta chain comes out of a study of spatial heterogeneity in lung cancer. Study information: Sequencing consistently turned up more beta-chain sequences than alpha-chain sequences.

By sample share, this clonotype is medium-sized. The antigen is undetermined. Study-wide points: Counts of expanded intratumoral alpha and beta TCRs tracked tumor mutation counts.

Individually, TCR cDNA molecules were each labelled with a unique molecular identifier. Each CDR3 protein gets one entry after TCRdb re-called the 5' RACE reads with MiXCR. The sample has 2,500 to 3,000 distinct CDR3 sequences; 6% to 7% are singletons. Time point described: sample taken at primary tumor resection. The study sequenced unsorted whole RNA from tumor, nontumor lung or frozen PBMC. V was cut by 0 bases and J by 4 bases, with 16 bases left in between. This CDR3 contains 16 residues. The V gene is TRBV12-3 or TRBV12-4, the J gene TRBJ2-7, with D tentatively TRBD2 (6 bases). This clonotype originated in a male donor with early-stage non-small cell lung cancer. Sample: lung tumor tissue, taken at surgery. The CDR3 reads CASSLARGAYLYEQYF. As DNA, the CDR3 is TGTGCCAGCAGTTTAGCCCGCGGGGCCTACCTGTACGAGCAGTACTTC.